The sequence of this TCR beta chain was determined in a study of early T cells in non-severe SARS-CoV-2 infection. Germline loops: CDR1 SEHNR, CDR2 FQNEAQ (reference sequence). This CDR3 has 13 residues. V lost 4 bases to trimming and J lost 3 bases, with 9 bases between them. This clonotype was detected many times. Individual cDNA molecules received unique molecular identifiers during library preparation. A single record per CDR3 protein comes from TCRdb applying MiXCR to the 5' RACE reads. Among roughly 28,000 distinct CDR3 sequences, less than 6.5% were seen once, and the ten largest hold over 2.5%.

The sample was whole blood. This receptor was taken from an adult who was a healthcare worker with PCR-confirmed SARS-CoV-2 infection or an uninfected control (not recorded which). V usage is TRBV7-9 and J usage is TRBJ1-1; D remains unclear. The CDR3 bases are TGTGCCAGCAGCTCCGGGATACACACTGAAGCTTTCTTT. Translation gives CASSSGIHTEAFF.